These 4 T cell receptor beta chains share one sample of origin, sequenced in a study of blood T cells in healthy people across ages. A second PCR of 7 to 11 cycles used a sample-barcoded 5' primer and a J-beta primer mix. TCRdb re-called the 5' RACE reads with MiXCR, one entry per CDR3 protein. Altogether some 920,000 distinct CDR3 sequences are present, 51% being singletons, with the ten largest covering roughly 23%. Sequencing input: blood. These receptor sequences come from a woman in her sixties or seventies in good health.

The rearrangement links TRBV24-1 to TRBJ2-1; 9 nucleotides line up with TRBD2. This CDR3 has 17 amino acids. J was trimmed by 2 bases and V by 3 bases; bases with no gene match: 7. Per germline, CDR1 KGHDR and CDR2 SFDVKD. The chain's CDR3 is CATSDGLAGFTYNEQFF. In nucleotides, the CDR3 is TGTGCCACCAGTGATGGGCTAGCGGGATTCACCTACAATGAGCAGTTCTTC.

This clonotype was seen a handful of times. The chain has TRBV6-5 and TRBJ2-1; weak D call: TRBD1 (6 bases). Germline-derived CDR1 and CDR2 are MNHEY and SVGAGI. V dropped 4 bases and J dropped 6 bases, with 10 bases sitting between them. This CDR3 has 13 amino acids. For the CDR3, the DNA is TGTGCCAGCAGTTTCGGCAGGGGCAATGAGCAGTTCTTC. Protein product: CASSFGRGNEQFF.

The V and J genes are TRBV2 and TRBJ2-5; 10 bases line up with TRBD2. V shed 4 bases and J 3 bases; nucleotides not matched to a gene: 5. The CDR3 consists of 15 residues. The germline gives CDR1 SNHLY, CDR2 FYNNEI. The CDR3 spells CASSVMGTSEETQYF. CDR3 bases: TGTGCCAGCAGTGTTATGGGGACTAGCGAAGAGACCCAGTACTTC.

This chain joins TRBV12-3 or TRBV12-4 and TRBJ1-6, with D hard to call. Trimming removed 0 bases from V and 7 bases from J, with 13 bases in between. The CDR3 runs to 16 residues. CDR3 nucleotide sequence: TGTGCCAGCAGTTTAGCGCGGGTCGGAGGAAATTCACCCCTCCACTTT. Translating it yields CASSLARVGGNSPLHF.